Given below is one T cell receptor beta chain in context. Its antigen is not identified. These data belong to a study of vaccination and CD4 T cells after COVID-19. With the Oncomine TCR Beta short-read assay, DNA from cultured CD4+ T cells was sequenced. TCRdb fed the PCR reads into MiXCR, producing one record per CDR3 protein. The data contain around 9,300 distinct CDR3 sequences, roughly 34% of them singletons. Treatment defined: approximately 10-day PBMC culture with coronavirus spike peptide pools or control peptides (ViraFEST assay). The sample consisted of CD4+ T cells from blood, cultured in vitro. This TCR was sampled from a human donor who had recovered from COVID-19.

The CDR3 loop is CASRAGVMNTEAFF. The CDR3 coding sequence is TGTGCCAGCAGGGCAGGGGTCATGAACACTGAAGCTTTCTTT. The chain combines TRBV6-1 with TRBJ1-1, with a weak D call TRBD1 (6 bases). V lost 6 bases, J lost 0 bases, and 11 bases lay in between. This CDR3 is built from 14 residues. Germline V CDR1 and CDR2: MNHNS, SASEGT.